This T cell receptor beta chain comes out of a study of blood T cell repertoires in COVID-19. This CDR3 contains 14 residues. The germline V gene encodes CDR1 SGDLS and CDR2 YYNGEE. V was cut by 0 bases and J by 8 bases, with 12 bases left in between. Clones were read by immunoSEQ multiplex PCR, and TCRdb kept only the in-frame ones, dropping some. The data show roughly 360,000 clones, roughly 87% seen once. Sequenced sample: PBMCs or T cells enriched from blood (not recorded which). The V gene is TRBV9, the J gene TRBJ2-1; D perhaps matches TRBD2 (5 bases). The receptor comes from a woman in her forties or fifties who had recovered from COVID-19. The CDR3 sequence: CASSVARLRDEQFF. The CDR3 coding sequence is TGTGCCAGCAGCGTAGCCCGGCTGAGGGATGAGCAGTTCTTC.